A selection of T cell receptor beta chains follows, all from one sample in a study of blood T cell repertoires in COVID-19. Repertoires were generated with immunoSEQ multiplex PCR, while TCRdb's copy carries only in-frame clones and drops some. The data hold roughly 55,000 clones, with about 90% observed a single time. The sample was peripheral blood. These receptors were obtained from a man aged 55 to 70 with active or convalescent COVID-19. CDR3s include the opening cysteine and the closing phenylalanine or tryptophan. A D gene is named only where the DNA matches it firmly. Only some rows state a clone size, as once, few, many or a class for expanded clones.

D	size	V	J	CDR3	DNA
TRBD2	-	TRBV19	TRBJ2-1	CASSITSGSPAEQFF	TGTGCCAGTAGTATTACTAGCGGGAGCCCAGCTGAGCAGTTCTTC
-	few	TRBV7-2	TRBJ2-2	CASSRGSANTGELFF	TGTGCCAGCAGCCGGGGTAGCGCCAACACCGGGGAGCTGTTTTTT
-	-	TRBV6-5	TRBJ1-2	CASRTTENYGYTF	TGTGCCAGCAGGACAACAGAAAACTATGGCTACACCTTC
TRBD1	-	TRBV10-3	TRBJ2-3	CAITTGGEGDTQYF	TGTGCCATCACTACAGGGGGCGAGGGAGATACGCAGTATTTT
-	-	TRBV15	TRBJ2-3	CATSRADTQYF	TGTGCCACCAGCAGGGCCGATACGCAGTATTTT
-	-	TRBV5-1	TRBJ2-3	CASSLDGGLDTQYF	TGCGCCAGCAGCTTGGACGGGGGGCTGGATACGCAGTATTTT
TRBD2	-	TRBV12-5	TRBJ2-5	CASGLNGRAGETQYF	TGTGCTAGTGGTTTAAACGGGAGGGCCGGGGAGACCCAGTACTTC
TRBD1	-	TRBV7-8	TRBJ1-3	CASSLPRTGGYGSSGNTIYF	TGTGCCAGCAGCTTACCGCGGACAGGGGGATATGGTTCCTCTGGAAACACCATATATTTT
TRBD1	-	TRBV18	TRBJ2-2	CASSLDRGATGELFF	TGTGCCAGCTCACTTGACAGGGGCGCCACCGGGGAGCTGTTTTTT
TRBD1	-	TRBV6-6	TRBJ1-1	CASNDRGMNTEAFF	TGTGCCAGCAACGACAGGGGAATGAACACTGAAGCTTTCTTT
TRBD1	-	TRBV2	TRBJ1-5	CASSPTNLDRGRQPQHF	TGTGCCAGCAGTCCGACTAACCTAGACAGGGGGCGACAGCCCCAGCATTTT
-	-	TRBV7-4	TRBJ2-7	CASSHRDFIYEQYF	TGTGCCAGCAGCCACCGGGACTTCATTTACGAGCAGTACTTC
-	-	TRBV14	TRBJ1-4	CASSQRRGEKLFF	TGTGCCAGCAGCCAACGCCGGGGGGAAAAACTGTTTTTT
-	once	TRBV29-1	TRBJ2-7	CSAAQVSNEQYF	TGCAGTGCCGCACAAGTTTCCAACGAGCAGTACTTC
-	once	TRBV28	TRBJ1-5	CASSFPGSWGNQPQHF	TGTGCCAGCAGTTTCCCCGGGAGTTGGGGCAATCAGCCCCAGCATTTT
TRBD1	-	TRBV6-8	TRBJ2-2	CASTLRGGQGACTGELFF	TGTGCCAGCACCCTACGCGGAGGACAGGGGGCATGCACCGGGGAGCTGTTTTTT
-	-	TRBV30	TRBJ2-4	CAWSTGAAKNIQYF	TGTGCCTGGAGCACGGGAGCGGCCAAAAACATTCAGTACTTC
-	-	TRBV7-8	TRBJ1-2	CASSLTSVNYGYTF	TGTGCCAGCAGCTTAACGTCGGTCAACTATGGCTACACCTTC
-	-	TRBV30	TRBJ1-5	CAWSENRGAVPNQPQHF	TGTGCCTGGAGCGAAAACCGGGGGGCGGTTCCGAATCAGCCCCAGCATTTT
-	-	TRBV5-1	TRBJ2-7	CASSLGESPYEQYF	TGCGCCAGCAGCTTGGGGGAGAGTCCCTACGAGCAGTACTTC
-	once	TRBV5-1	TRBJ1-3	CASSSVGSFSGNTIYF	TGCGCCAGCAGCTCAGTGGGCAGCTTCTCTGGAAACACCATATATTTT
-	-	TRBV11-3	TRBJ1-4	CASSLEAVKGHGEKLFF	TGTGCCAGCAGCTTAGAGGCCGTGAAGGGACATGGTGAAAAACTGTTTTTT
-	-	TRBV7-2	TRBJ1-2	CASSLLPRGDSGYTF	TGTGCCAGCAGCTTACTTCCCAGGGGAGACTCAGGCTACACCTTC